The clone carrying this T cell receptor beta chain has only a few counts. Its antigen is as yet unknown. Germline V gives CDR1 LGHDT, CDR2 YNNKEL (reference sequence). This CDR3 has 12 amino acids. V shed 0 bases and J shed 11 bases, with 10 bases lying between them. These data come from a study of identical twins. TCRdb re-called the 5' RACE reads through MiXCR, storing one row per CDR3 protein. The sample consists of hundreds of thousands of distinct CDR3 sequences, 20% to 25% of them appearing once. General study results and limits: With abundant cord blood beta clonotypes, insertions were fewer; memory repertoires showed no such pattern. Out-of-frame alpha sequences shared by twins were enriched for low generation probability.

A further study also used this sample, focusing on T cells expressing NK-cell markers.

Sample: CD4+ T cells sorted from blood. This TCR was recovered from a woman between 18 and 29 years old in good health. V usage is TRBV3-1 and J usage is TRBJ1-1; possible D gene TRBD1, 6 bases. The CDR3 bases are TGTGCCAGCAGCCAAGAGGGGGCTCGGGCTTTCTTT. This encodes CASSQEGARAFF.